This entry lists 2 T cell receptor beta chains sequenced from one sample in a study of blood T cells in healthy people across ages. For the second PCR, which ran for about 7 to 11 cycles, a sample-barcoded 5' primer and a J-beta primer mix were used. TCRdb redid the calling of the 5' RACE reads with MiXCR, one entry per CDR3 protein. The sample holds 1.5 million to 2 million distinct CDR3 sequences; about 28% are singletons and the top ten take 7.7%. Sequenced input: blood. Receptor source: a woman aged 25 to 45 in good health.

This clonotype was seen more than once but under ten times. The rearrangement uses TRBV5-1 and TRBJ1-2, with a weak D call TRBD1 (5 bases). Looked up from germline, CDR1 is SGHRS and CDR2 is YFSETQ. The CDR3 totals 14 residues. V was shortened by 3 bases and J by 6 bases, with 15 bases between the two germline ends. In nucleotides, the CDR3 is TGCGCCAGCAGCTCCAACGGGGCGGAGAATGGCTACACCTTC. Amino acid sequence: CASSSNGAENGYTF.

The table lists this clonotype with a few counts. The rearrangement uses TRBV7-2 and TRBJ2-7; D is uncertain. Germline CDR1 and CDR2: SGHTA and FQGNSA. Deletions cut 0 bases from V and 7 bases from J, with 22 bases between. The CDR3 contains 17 residues. The CDR3 reads CASSLAGFGTGLGEQYF. In DNA form, the CDR3 reads TGTGCCAGCAGCTTAGCGGGTTTCGGTACGGGTCTGGGAGAGCAGTACTTC. Using reference TRBV7-2 and TRBJ2-7 for the parts outside the CDR3, the full variable domain is GAGVSQSPSNKVTEKGKDVELRCDPISGHTALYWYRQSLGQGLEFLIYFQGNSAPDKSGLPSDRFSAERTGGSVSTLTIQRTQQEDSAVYLCASSLAGFGTGLGEQYFGPGTRLTVT.